These 24 T cell receptor beta chains came from one sample sequenced in a study of T cells after posttransplantation cyclophosphamide. The table came from immunoSEQ multiplex PCR; TCRdb's copy has only in-frame clones and leaves some out. Found here are about 38,000 clones, no singletons; the ten largest cover roughly 2.5%. The specimen sequenced was PBMCs. Source of these receptors: a man in his forties or fifties in good health, CMV-negative, and a related stem cell transplant donor.

This clone was seen at least ten times. The gene calls are TRBV5-1 and TRBJ2-3; the match to TRBD2 covers 10 bases. V dropped 1 base and J dropped 5; count of bases not matched to a gene: 7. Germline lookup yields CDR1 SGHRS and CDR2 YFSETQ. This CDR3 comprises 16 residues. The CDR3 loop is CASSLSLAGVIDTQYF. CDR3 DNA: TGCGCCAGCAGCTTGTCGCTAGCGGGGGTCATAGATACGCAGTATTTT. The full variable domain, its missing parts supplied by reference TRBV5-1 and TRBJ2-3, is KAGVTQTPRYLIKTRGQQVTLSCSPISGHRSVSWYQQTPGQGLQFLFEYFSETQRNKGNFPGRFSGRQFSNSRSEMNVSTLELGDSALYLCASSLSLAGVIDTQYFGPGTRLTVL.

This clone has just a few counts. J is TRBJ2-5 and V is TRBV9; no reliable D call. V was clipped by 4 bases and J by 7 bases, with 11 bases between them. The length of the CDR3 is 12 residues. Germline V gene lookup returns CDR1 SGDLS and CDR2 YYNGEE. The CDR3 loop reads CASSPIRGTQYF. CDR3 coding DNA: TGTGCCAGCAGCCCAATTCGAGGGACCCAGTACTTC.

This clone was counted many times. This rearrangement joins TRBV4-2 to TRBJ2-3; weak D call: TRBD2 (5 bases). The CDR3 is made up of 16 amino acids. V dropped 5 bases and J dropped 5 bases, with 20 bases sitting between them. Germline loops: CDR1 LGHNA, CDR2 YNFKEQ. CDR3 nucleotide sequence: TGTGCCAGCAGCTCCCCACCGGGGATGCCCTTAGATACGCAGTATTTT. Its translation: CASSSPPGMPLDTQYF.

This clone has a count of ten or more. The V call is TRBV7-6, the J call TRBJ2-7, with D maybe TRBD1 (5 bases). CDR3 length equals 14 residues. Germline values: CDR1 SGHVS, CDR2 FNYEAQ. V was cut by 0 bases and J by 2 bases, with 8 bases left in between. The CDR3 spells CASSLADRPYEQYF. DNA for the CDR3: TGTGCCAGCAGCTTAGCCGACAGACCCTACGAGCAGTACTTC.

This chain uses TRBV7-3 with TRBJ1-1, with 8 bases identical to TRBD1. Germline trimming cut 2 bases from V and 3 bases from J; bases unmatched to any gene: 2. Germline V CDR1 and CDR2: SGHTA, FQGTGA. This CDR3 is built from 14 residues. The CDR3 reads CASSLGQGYTEAFF. CDR3 bases: TGTGCCAGCAGCTTAGGACAGGGATACACTGAAGCTTTCTTT. The whole variable domain, remainder taken from reference TRBV7-3 and TRBJ1-1, is GAGVSQTPSNKVTEKGKYVELRCDPISGHTALYWYRQSLGQGPEFLIYFQGTGAADDSGLPNDRFFAVRPEGSVSTLKIQRTERGDSAVYLCASSLGQGYTEAFFGQGTRLTVV.

This clone was counted many times. This rearrangement joins TRBV7-8 to TRBJ2-7, with TRBD1 matching over 7 bases. This CDR3 is built from 14 residues. CDR1 and CDR2 (germline): SGHVS, FQNEAQ. J gave up 2 bases and V 5 bases, and 6 bases lay outside the gene matches. The CDR3 sequence: CASSIWTGAYEQYF. The CDR3 region has the DNA TGTGCCAGCAGCATATGGACAGGAGCCTACGAGCAGTACTTC.

This clone occurred many times. The gene calls are TRBV4-3 and TRBJ1-4; possibly TRBD1 for D (6 bases). The length of the CDR3 is 16 residues. Looked up from germline, CDR1 is LGHNA and CDR2 is YSLEER. V was pared by 1 base and J by 5 bases, with 14 bases between. CDR3 residues: CASSQALNRENEKLFF. CDR3 coding DNA: TGCGCCAGCAGCCAAGCTTTGAACAGGGAAAATGAAAAACTGTTTTTT.

This clone showed up many times. The chain couples TRBV5-1 to TRBJ2-3, with TRBD1 as a possible D gene (5 bases). The V and J ends lost 0 bases and 4 bases respectively, with 12 bases between them. Germline CDR1 and CDR2: SGHRS and YFSETQ. The length of the CDR3 is 15 residues. The CDR3 protein is CASSLGLRVADTQYF. The CDR3 bases are TGCGCCAGCAGCTTGGGCCTCAGGGTGGCAGATACGCAGTATTTT.

This clone has ten or more counts. This chain joins TRBV6-5 and TRBJ1-1, with 9 bases identical to TRBD1. Germline CDR1 is MNHEY and CDR2 is SVGAGI. The CDR3 has 14 residues. The ends lost 6 bases at V and 5 bases at J; junction bases unmatched: 7. The CDR3 coding sequence is TGTGCCAGCAGAACAGGGACAGGGCGGACTGAAGCTTTCTTT. It codes for CASRTGTGRTEAFF.

This clone was recorded at least ten times. The same CDR3 is also encoded by other DNA sequences in this sample. V gene TRBV7-9 combines with J gene TRBJ2-7; the match to TRBD1 covers 10 bases. Germline trimming cut 5 bases from V and 5 bases from J; bases unmatched to any gene: 6. Germline CDR1 SEHNR, CDR2 FQNEAQ (reference sequence). The CDR3 covers 14 residues. As DNA, the CDR3 is TGTGCCAGCAGCCCCTGGGACAGGGGAGACGAGCAGTACTTC. This translates into CASSPWDRGDEQYF.

This clone came up many times. The chain couples TRBV6-5 to TRBJ1-2, with D uncertain. V gave up 6 bases and J gave up 4 bases, with 9 bases separating them. The length of the CDR3 is 12 residues. Germline-derived CDR1 and CDR2 are MNHEY and SVGAGI. CDR3 sequence: CASRSTTYGYTF. CDR3 coding DNA: TGTGCCAGCAGATCGACAACCTATGGCTACACCTTC.

This clone was seen a few times. V usage is TRBV5-3 and J usage is TRBJ1-2; 8 bases are shared with TRBD1. TRBV5-3 is sorted into the ORF group, with uncertain function. Trimming took 5 bases from V and 1 from J; bases not matched to a gene: 16. This CDR3 spans 18 amino acids. CDR3 in amino acids: CARSSFSGGGIFNYGYTF. Here the CDR3 DNA reads TGTGCCAGAAGTTCCTTTTCAGGGGGCGGTATTTTTAACTATGGCTACACCTTC.

This clone was observed a few times. The CDR3 region has the DNA TGCAGCGTTGCCCCTCGGCTAGCGGGATCCTACGAGCAGTACTTC. This encodes CSVAPRLAGSYEQYF. The chain couples TRBV29-1 to TRBJ2-5; 9 nucleotides align to TRBD2. Near its end, the DNA agrees better with TRBJ2-7, so the J call may be wrong. CDR3 size: 15 residues. CDR1 and CDR2 (germline): SQVTM, ANQGSEA.

This clone was counted ten times or more. This sequence joins TRBV5-4 and TRBJ2-3; 10 nucleotides align to TRBD1. CDR1 is SGHNT and CDR2 is YYREEE in the germline V gene (reference sequence). The CDR3 consists of 16 residues. Germline trimming cut 5 bases from V and 5 bases from J; bases unmatched to any gene: 11. The CDR3 protein is CASSFSDRGLEDTQYF. As DNA, the CDR3 is TGTGCCAGCAGTTTTTCCGACAGGGGGCTGGAAGATACGCAGTATTTT.

Ten or more counts support this clone. V gene TRBV19 combines with J gene TRBJ2-1, with 7 nucleotides matching TRBD2. Germline CDR1 is LNHDA and CDR2 is SQIVND (reference sequence). The CDR3 loop spans 17 amino acids. V lost 5 bases to trimming and J lost 0 bases; unmatched junction nucleotides: 10. CDR3 protein: CASSPWGRGSSYNEQFF. CDR3 in DNA: TGTGCCAGTAGTCCATGGGGTCGCGGGAGCTCCTACAATGAGCAGTTCTTC.

This clone has at least ten counts. The chain is built from TRBV18 and TRBJ2-2, with a weak D call TRBD1 (5 bases). V gave up 8 bases and J gave up 1 base, with 11 bases separating them. CDR3 length: 14 residues. Germline V lookup: CDR1 KGHSH, CDR2 LQKENI. The CDR3 DNA sequence: TGTGCCAGCGCGAAACAGGAGAACACCGGGGAGCTGTTTTTT. It yields the protein CASAKQENTGELFF.

This clone has at least ten counts. This rearrangement joins TRBV6-5 to TRBJ2-6; no definite D call. The CDR3 runs to 15 residues. Trimming pared 0 bases from V and 5 bases from J, leaving 8 bases between. Per germline, CDR1 MNHEY and CDR2 SVGAGI. The CDR3 coding sequence is TGTGCCAGCAGTTACTCATCGGGTTGGGCCAACGTCCTGACTTTC. This gives the protein CASSYSSGWANVLTF.

In its sample, this clone was seen many times. The chain combines TRBV10-3 with TRBJ2-1; a weak D match, TRBD2 (5 bases). V gave up 0 bases and J gave up 3 bases, with 6 bases separating them. This CDR3 is 14 amino acids long. CDR1 is ENHRY, CDR2 SYGVKD, per germline. As DNA, the CDR3 is TGTGCCATCAGTGAGTCGGGGAGCTACAATGAGCAGTTCTTC. Amino acids: CAISESGSYNEQFF.

This clone was recorded at least ten times. The chain has TRBV18 and TRBJ1-1; the D gene is possibly TRBD1 (6 bases). V lost 3 bases, J lost 4 bases, and 15 bases lay in between. Germline CDR1 KGHSH, CDR2 LQKENI. This CDR3 has 15 amino acids. The CDR3 here is CASSPPQGGGTEAFF. The CDR3 DNA is TGTGCCAGCTCACCTCCACAGGGTGGTGGCACTGAAGCTTTCTTT.

Many counts were recorded for this clone. The chain recombines TRBV19 with TRBJ1-6; D call uncertain. CDR1 is LNHDA and CDR2 is SQIVND in the germline V gene (reference sequence). The CDR3 sequence is 14 residues long. Trimming took 3 bases from V and 9 from J, leaving 12 bases between them. This chain's CDR3 is CASSIRSTASPLHF. The CDR3 DNA sequence: TGTGCCAGTAGTATTAGGTCTACAGCTTCACCCCTCCACTTT.

This clone was found many times. The chain links TRBV4-3 to TRBJ2-3, with 12 bases matching TRBD2. The germline gives CDR1 LGHNA, CDR2 YSLEER. The CDR3 has 20 amino acids. J was trimmed by 4 bases and V by 0 bases; bases with no gene match: 14. The CDR3 bases are TGCGCCAGCAGCCAAGATGTCGTGACTAGCGGGGGTCCCGGGGCAGATACGCAGTATTTT. It yields the protein CASSQDVVTSGGPGADTQYF.

This clone was counted only a few times. The chain combines TRBV13 with TRBJ2-7, with TRBD2 identical over 10 bases. The length of the CDR3 is 15 residues. V was pared by 5 bases and J by 1 base, with 5 bases of the junction left unmatched. CDR1 and CDR2 (germline): PRHDT, FYEKMQ (reference sequence). The CDR3 DNA reads as TGTGCCAGCAGCGCGGGACTAGCGTCTTCCTACGAGCAGTACTTC. Amino acid sequence: CASSAGLASSYEQYF.

There are many counts of this clone. This rearrangement joins TRBV7-6 to TRBJ1-1; D is possibly TRBD1 (6 bases). Trimming cost V 5 bases and J 1 base, with 8 bases left between them. The CDR3 has 13 residues. From germline, CDR1 is SGHVS and CDR2 FNYEAQ. The CDR3 here is CASSRQANTEAFF. The DNA for the CDR3 is TGTGCCAGCAGCAGACAGGCGAACACTGAAGCTTTCTTT.

The sample holds many counts of this clone. The chain links TRBV6-6 to TRBJ2-2; D might be TRBD1 (5 bases). V lost 2 bases and J 5 bases, leaving 12 bases between the germline ends. Per germline, CDR1 MNHNY and CDR2 SVGAGI (reference sequence). There are 15 residues in the CDR3. In DNA, the CDR3 is TGTGCCAGCAGTTACGGGGCCACACTGACCGGGGAGCTGTTTTTT. This sequence encodes CASSYGATLTGELFF.